This TCR beta chain is from a study of blood T cell repertoires in COVID-19. Turning to the study itself: Italy, Spain and the United States were the sources of the convalescent and acute COVID-19 samples. PBMCs, B-cell-depleted T cells, or T cells provided the cDNA or gDNA that made up the material.

As handled by the study authors: From reference gene primer amplification, estimates of nucleated cell counts were derived. Assay: immunoSEQ multiplex PCR; the TCRdb copy retains only in-frame clones and omits some. That table is the source of V, J and clone size, and D and trimming were worked out from the DNA. The data contain fewer than 35,000 clones, 85% to 90% of them singletons. The sequence came from a man aged 70-80 years with active COVID-19. Sequenced material: peripheral blood.

This CDR3 reads CASSLEVGLAALETQYF. CDR3 nucleotides: TGTGCCAGCAGCTTAGAGGTTGGACTAGCGGCCCTGGAGACCCAGTACTTC. This chain connects TRBV7-2 to TRBJ2-5; the match to TRBD2 covers 10 bases. Germline V gives CDR1 SGHTA, CDR2 FQGNSA. The CDR3 has 17 amino acids. The V and J ends lost 1 base and 5 bases, in that order; junction bases with no gene match: 10.